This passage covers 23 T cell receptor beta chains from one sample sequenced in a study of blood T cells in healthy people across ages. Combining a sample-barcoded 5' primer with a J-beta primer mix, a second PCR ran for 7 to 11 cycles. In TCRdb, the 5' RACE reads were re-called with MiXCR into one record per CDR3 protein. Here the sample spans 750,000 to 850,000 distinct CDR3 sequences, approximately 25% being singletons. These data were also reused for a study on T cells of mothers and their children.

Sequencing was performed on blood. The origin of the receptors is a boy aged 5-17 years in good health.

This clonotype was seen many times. CDR3 amino acids: CASSHKKKTGDRGEQYF. The CDR3 region has the DNA TGCGCCAGCAGCCACAAGAAGAAGACAGGGGATCGTGGCGAGCAGTACTTC. V and J are TRBV4-3 and TRBJ2-1, with 8 bases lining up with TRBD1. The J call is doubtful: the DNA matches TRBJ2-7 better. Germline V gives CDR1 LGHNA, CDR2 YSLEER. The CDR3 covers 17 residues.

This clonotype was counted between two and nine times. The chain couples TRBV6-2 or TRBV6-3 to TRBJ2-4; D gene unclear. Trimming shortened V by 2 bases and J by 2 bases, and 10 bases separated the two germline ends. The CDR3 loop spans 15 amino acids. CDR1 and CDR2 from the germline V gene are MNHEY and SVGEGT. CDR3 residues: CASSYPRGTKNIQYF. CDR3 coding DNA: TGTGCCAGCAGTTACCCCCGCGGCACCAAAAACATTCAGTACTTC.

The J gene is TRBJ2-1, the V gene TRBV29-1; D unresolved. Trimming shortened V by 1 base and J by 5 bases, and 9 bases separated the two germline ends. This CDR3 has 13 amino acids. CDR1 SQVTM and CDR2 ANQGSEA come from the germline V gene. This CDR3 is CSVEGTSDNEQFF. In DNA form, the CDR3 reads TGCAGCGTTGAAGGAACTTCGGACAATGAGCAGTTCTTC.

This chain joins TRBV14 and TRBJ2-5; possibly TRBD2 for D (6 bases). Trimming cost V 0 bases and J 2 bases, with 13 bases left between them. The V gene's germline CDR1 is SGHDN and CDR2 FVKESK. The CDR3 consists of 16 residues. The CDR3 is CASSQDDGGRQETQYF. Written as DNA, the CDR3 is TGTGCCAGCAGCCAAGATGATGGGGGGAGGCAAGAGACCCAGTACTTC.

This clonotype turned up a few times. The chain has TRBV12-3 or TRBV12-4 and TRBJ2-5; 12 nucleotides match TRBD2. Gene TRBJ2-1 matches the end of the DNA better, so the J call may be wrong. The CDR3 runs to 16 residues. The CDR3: CASSSGTSGYSNEQFF. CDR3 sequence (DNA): TGTGCCAGCAGTTCGGGGACTAGCGGGTACAGCAATGAGCAGTTCTTC.

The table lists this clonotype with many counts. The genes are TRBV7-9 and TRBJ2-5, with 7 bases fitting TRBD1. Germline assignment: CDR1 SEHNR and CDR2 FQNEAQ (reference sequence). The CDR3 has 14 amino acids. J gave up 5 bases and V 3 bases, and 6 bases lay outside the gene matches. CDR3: CASSLGQPGETQYF. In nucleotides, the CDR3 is TGTGCCAGCAGCTTGGGACAGCCAGGGGAGACCCAGTACTTC.

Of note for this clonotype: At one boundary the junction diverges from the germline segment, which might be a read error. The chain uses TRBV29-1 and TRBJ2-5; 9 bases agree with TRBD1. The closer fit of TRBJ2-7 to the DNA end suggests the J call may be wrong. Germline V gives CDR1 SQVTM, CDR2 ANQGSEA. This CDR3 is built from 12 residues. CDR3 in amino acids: CGVVGQGTEQYF. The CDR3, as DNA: TGCGGCGTTGTAGGACAGGGGACCGAGCAGTACTTC.

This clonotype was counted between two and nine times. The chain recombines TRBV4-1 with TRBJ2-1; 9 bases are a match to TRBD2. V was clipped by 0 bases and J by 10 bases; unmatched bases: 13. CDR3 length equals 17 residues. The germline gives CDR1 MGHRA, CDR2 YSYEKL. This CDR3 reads CASSQEAPASGDKEQFF. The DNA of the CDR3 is TGCGCCAGCAGCCAAGAGGCCCCGGCTAGCGGGGATAAGGAGCAGTTCTTC.

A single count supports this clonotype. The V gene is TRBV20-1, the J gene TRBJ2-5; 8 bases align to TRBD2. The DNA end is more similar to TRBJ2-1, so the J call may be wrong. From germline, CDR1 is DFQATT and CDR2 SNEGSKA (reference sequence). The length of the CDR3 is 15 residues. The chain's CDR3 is CSAREARGGTYEQFF. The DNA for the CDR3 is TGCAGTGCTAGAGAGGCCCGCGGGGGGACCTATGAGCAGTTCTTC.

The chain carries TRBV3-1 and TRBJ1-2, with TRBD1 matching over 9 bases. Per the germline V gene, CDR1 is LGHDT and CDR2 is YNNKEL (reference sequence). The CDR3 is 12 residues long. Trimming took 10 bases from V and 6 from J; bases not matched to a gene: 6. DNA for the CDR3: TGTGCCACTTCAACAGGGGGCGATGGCTACACCTTC. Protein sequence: CATSTGGDGYTF.

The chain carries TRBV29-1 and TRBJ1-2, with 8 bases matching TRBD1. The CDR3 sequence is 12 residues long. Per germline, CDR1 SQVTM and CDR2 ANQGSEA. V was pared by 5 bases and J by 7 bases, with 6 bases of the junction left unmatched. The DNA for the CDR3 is TGCAGCGTTACACAGGGGGTCGGTGGCTACACCTTC. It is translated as CSVTQGVGGYTF.

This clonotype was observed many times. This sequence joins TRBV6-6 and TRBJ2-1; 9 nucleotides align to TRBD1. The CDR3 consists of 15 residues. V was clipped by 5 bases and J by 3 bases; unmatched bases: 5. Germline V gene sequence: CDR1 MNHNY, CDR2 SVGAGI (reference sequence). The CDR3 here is CASSQDRGFYNEQFF. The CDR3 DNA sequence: TGTGCCAGCAGTCAGGACAGGGGATTCTACAATGAGCAGTTCTTC.

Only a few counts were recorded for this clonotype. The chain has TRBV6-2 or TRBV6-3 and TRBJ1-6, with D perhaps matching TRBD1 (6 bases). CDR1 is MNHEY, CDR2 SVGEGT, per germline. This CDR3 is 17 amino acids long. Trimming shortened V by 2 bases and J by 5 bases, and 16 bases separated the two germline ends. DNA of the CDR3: TGTGCCAGCAGTTACGAGGTAGGGGGGGCTGATAATTCACCCCTCCACTTT. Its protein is CASSYEVGGADNSPLHF.

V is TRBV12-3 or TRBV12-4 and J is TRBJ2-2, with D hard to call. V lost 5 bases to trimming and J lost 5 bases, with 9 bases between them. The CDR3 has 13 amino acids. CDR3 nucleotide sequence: TGTGCCAGCAGTCCCCGTGCTACCGGGGAGCTGTTTTTT. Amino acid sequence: CASSPRATGELFF.

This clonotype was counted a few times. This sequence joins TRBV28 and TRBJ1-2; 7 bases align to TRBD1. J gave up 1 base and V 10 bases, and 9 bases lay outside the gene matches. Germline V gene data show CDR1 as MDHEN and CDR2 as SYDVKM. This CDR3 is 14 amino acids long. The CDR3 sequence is CATGPGQINYGYTF. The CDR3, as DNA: TGTGCCACCGGACCGGGACAGATTAACTATGGCTACACCTTC.

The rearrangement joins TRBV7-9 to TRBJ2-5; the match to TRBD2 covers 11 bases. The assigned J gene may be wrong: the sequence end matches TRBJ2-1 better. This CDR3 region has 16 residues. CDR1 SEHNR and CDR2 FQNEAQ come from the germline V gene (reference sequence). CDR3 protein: CASSLVAGGPRNEQFF. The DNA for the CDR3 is TGTGCCAGCAGCTTAGTAGCGGGAGGGCCCCGCAATGAGCAGTTCTTC.

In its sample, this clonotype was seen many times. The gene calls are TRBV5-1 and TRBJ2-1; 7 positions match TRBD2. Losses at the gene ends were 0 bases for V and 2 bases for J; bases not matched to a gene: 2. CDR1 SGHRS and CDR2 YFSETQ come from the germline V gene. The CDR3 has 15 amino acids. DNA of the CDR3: TGCGCCAGCAGCTTGGCTAGCGGACCCTACAATGAGCAGTTCTTC. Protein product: CASSLASGPYNEQFF.

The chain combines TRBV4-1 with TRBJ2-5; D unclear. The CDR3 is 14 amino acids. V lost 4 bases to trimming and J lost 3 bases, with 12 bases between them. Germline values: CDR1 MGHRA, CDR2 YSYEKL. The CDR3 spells CASSLYEVEETQYF. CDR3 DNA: TGCGCCAGCAGCCTATACGAGGTAGAAGAGACCCAGTACTTC.

The CDR3 DNA follows: TGTGCCAGCAGCGCCCCCGGGGCCACTGAAGCTTTCTTT. It codes for CASSAPGATEAFF. The chain carries TRBV11-2 and TRBJ1-1; D might be TRBD1 (5 bases). V shed 5 bases and J shed 4 bases, with 11 bases lying between them. Germline V gene sequence: CDR1 SGHAT, CDR2 FQNNGV. The CDR3 extends over 13 amino acids.

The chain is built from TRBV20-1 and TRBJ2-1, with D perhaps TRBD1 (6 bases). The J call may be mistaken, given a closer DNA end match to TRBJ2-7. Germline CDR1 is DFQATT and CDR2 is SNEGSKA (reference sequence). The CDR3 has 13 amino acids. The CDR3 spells CSARDNRDAEQYF. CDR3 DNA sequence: TGCAGTGCTAGAGATAACAGGGACGCCGAGCAGTACTTC.

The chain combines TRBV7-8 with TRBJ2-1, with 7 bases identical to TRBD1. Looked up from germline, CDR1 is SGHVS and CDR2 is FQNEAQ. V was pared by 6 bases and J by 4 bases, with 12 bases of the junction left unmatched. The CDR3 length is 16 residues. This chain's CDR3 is CASRITRPGGYNEQFF. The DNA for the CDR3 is TGTGCCAGCAGGATTACTCGCCCAGGGGGTTACAATGAGCAGTTCTTC.

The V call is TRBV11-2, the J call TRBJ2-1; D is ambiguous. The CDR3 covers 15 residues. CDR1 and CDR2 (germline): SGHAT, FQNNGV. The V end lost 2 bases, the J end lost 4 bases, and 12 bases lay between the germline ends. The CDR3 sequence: CASSLLFGPYNEQFF. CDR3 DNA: TGTGCCAGCAGCTTATTGTTTGGGCCTTACAATGAGCAGTTCTTC. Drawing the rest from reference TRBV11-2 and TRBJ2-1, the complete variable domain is EAGVAQSPRYKIIEKRQSVAFWCNPISGHATLYWYQQILGQGPKLLIQFQNNGVVDDSQLPKDRFSAERLKGVDSTLKIQPAKLEDSAVYLCASSLLFGPYNEQFFGPGTRLTVL.

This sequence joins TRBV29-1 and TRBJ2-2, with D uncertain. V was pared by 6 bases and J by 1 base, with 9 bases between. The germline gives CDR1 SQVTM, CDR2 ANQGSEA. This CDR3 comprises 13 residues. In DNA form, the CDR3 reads TGCAGCGTGAAGGTTGGGAACACCGGGGAGCTGTTTTTT. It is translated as CSVKVGNTGELFF.